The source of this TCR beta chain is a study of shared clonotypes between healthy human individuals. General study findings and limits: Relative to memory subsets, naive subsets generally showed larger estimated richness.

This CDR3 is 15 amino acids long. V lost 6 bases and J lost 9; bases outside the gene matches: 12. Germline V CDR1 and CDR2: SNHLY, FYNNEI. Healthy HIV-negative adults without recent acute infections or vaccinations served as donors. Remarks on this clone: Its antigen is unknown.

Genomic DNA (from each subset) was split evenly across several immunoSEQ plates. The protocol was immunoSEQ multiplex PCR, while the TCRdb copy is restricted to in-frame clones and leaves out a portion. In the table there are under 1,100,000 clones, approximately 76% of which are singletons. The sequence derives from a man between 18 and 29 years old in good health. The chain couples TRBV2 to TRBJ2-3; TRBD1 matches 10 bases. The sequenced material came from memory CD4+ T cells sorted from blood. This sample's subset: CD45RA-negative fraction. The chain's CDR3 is CASRSGTGDMGTQYF. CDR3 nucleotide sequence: TGTGCCAGCAGATCTGGGACAGGGGATATGGGCACGCAGTATTTT.